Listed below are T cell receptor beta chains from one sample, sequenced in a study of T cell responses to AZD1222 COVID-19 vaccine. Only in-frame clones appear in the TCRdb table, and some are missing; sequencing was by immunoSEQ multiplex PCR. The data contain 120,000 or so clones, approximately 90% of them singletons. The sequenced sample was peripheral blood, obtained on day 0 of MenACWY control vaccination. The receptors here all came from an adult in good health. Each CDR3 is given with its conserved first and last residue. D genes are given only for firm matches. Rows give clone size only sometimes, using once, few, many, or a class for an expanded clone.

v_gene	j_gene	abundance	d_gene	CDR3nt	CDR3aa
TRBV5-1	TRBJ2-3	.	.	TGCGCCAGCAGCTTGGAACCGGTGGGCACAGATACGCAGTATTTT	CASSLEPVGTDTQYF
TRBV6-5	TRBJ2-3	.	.	TGTGCCAGCAGTAGCCGACCGCCTGGCACAGATACGCAGTATTTT	CASSSRPPGTDTQYF
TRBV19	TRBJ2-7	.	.	TGTGCCAGTAGTCCCGACAGGACCGTCGACGAGCAGTACTTC	CASSPDRTVDEQYF
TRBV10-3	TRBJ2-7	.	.	TGTGCCATCACGCAGGGTGGTGGTCCATACGACGAGCAGTACTTC	CAITQGGGPYDEQYF
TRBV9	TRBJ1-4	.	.	TGTGCCAGCAGCCTTGGAGGGGCAACTAATGAAAAACTGTTTTTT	CASSLGGATNEKLFF
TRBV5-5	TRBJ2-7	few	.	TGTGCCAGCAGGTTGGGGGCAGACTCCTACGAGCAGTACTTC	CASRLGADSYEQYF
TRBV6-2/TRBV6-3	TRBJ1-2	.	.	TGTGCCAGCAGTTACGGCGGGGGTACTAACTATGGCTACACCTTC	CASSYGGGTNYGYTF
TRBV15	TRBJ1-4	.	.	TGTGCCACCAGCAGAGATCTACTGCGGATTGGAAAACTGTTTTTT	CATSRDLLRIGKLFF
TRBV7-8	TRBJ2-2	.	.	TGTGCCAGCAGCTCTGAGAATCAACTGTACACCGGGGAGCTGTTTTTT	CASSSENQLYTGELFF
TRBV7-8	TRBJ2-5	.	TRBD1	TGTGCCAGCAGCATCCGGGACAGGGTTCGGGAGACCCAGTACTTC	CASSIRDRVRETQYF
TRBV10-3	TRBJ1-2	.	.	TGTGCCATCAGTGAAGATCCTAACTATGGCTACACCTTC	CAISEDPNYGYTF
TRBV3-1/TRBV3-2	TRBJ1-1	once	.	TGTGCCAGCAGCCAAGAACTCAACACTGAAGCTTTCTTT	CASSQELNTEAFF
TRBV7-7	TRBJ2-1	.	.	TGTGCCAGCAGCCCGCGGGACTCCAAAAACAATGAGCAGTTCTTC	CASSPRDSKNNEQFF
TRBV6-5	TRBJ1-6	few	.	TGTGCCAGCAGCGCGGGACCGTATAATTCACCCCTCCACTTT	CASSAGPYNSPLHF
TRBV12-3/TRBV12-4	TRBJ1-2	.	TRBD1	TGTGCCAGCAACTGGGACAGATACTATGGCTACACCTTC	CASNWDRYYGYTF
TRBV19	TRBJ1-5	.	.	TGTGCCACAAGGACACCTAATCAGCCCCAGCATTTT	CATRTPNQPQHF
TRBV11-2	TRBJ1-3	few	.	TGTGCCAGCAGCCGTACAGTGAAAGGAAACACCATATATTTT	CASSRTVKGNTIYF
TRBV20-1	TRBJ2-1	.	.	TGCAGTGCTAGTGACTTACGTCCCTACAATGAGCAGTTCTTC	CSASDLRPYNEQFF
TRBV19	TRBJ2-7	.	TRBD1	TGTGCCAGTAGTACGACAGGGGCCTACGAGCAGTACTTC	CASSTTGAYEQYF
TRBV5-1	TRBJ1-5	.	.	TGCGCCAGCAGCTTGATAGGCGGGAATCAGGGGCCCCAGCATTTT	CASSLIGGNQGPQHF
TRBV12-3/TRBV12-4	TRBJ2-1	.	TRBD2	TGTGCCAGCACCACTAGCGGGAACAATGAGCAGTTCTTC	CASTTSGNNEQFF
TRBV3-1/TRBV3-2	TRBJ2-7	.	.	TGTGCCAGCAGCCCGTCCCAATTGGGTTCCCAGTACTTC	CASSPSQLGSQYF
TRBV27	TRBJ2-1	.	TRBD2	TGTGCCAGCAGTTTTGTCGGGAGGAAAAGAGGAAATGAGCAGTTCTTC	CASSFVGRKRGNEQFF
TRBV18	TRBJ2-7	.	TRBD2	TGTGCCAGCTCACTAGCGGGAGGATCCTACGAGCAGTACTTC	CASSLAGGSYEQYF
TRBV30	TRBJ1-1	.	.	TGTGCCTGGAGTGTAGCCTACACTGAAGCTTTCTTT	CAWSVAYTEAFF
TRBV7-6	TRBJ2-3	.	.	TGTGCCAGCAGCCCCGACAGCCGGTGGGCAGATACGCAGTATTTT	CASSPDSRWADTQYF
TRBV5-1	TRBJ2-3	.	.	TGCGCCAGCAGCTTATCGGGACAAGGCACAGATACGCAGTATTTT	CASSLSGQGTDTQYF
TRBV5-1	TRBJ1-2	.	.	TGCGCCAGCAGCTTGAGTATTTTGGGGGCTGGAGGCTACACCTTC	CASSLSILGAGGYTF
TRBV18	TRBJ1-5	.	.	TGTGCCAGCTCATCCTCAGACGGTCAGCCCCAGCATTTT	CASSSSDGQPQHF
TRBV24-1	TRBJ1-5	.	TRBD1	TGTGCCACCGGACAGGAAAGTCAGCCCCAGCATTTT	CATGQESQPQHF
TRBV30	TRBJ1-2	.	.	TGTGCCTGGAGTTTCCACCAGGAAGGGGGCTACACCTTC	CAWSFHQEGGYTF
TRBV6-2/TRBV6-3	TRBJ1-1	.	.	TGTGCCAGCAGTTACCCGTCGGTGAGGAAGAACACTGAAGCTTTCTTT	CASSYPSVRKNTEAFF
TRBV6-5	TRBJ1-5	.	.	TGTGCCAGCGCGTGGGGGGATAGCAATCAGCCCCAGCATTTT	CASAWGDSNQPQHF
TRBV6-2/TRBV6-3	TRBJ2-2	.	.	TGTGCCAGCAGTTCCGGGGAGCTGTTTTTT	CASSSGELFF
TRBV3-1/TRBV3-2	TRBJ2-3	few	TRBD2	TGTGCCAGCAGCCAAGACGCGGGAGTCACAGATACGCAGTATTTT	CASSQDAGVTDTQYF
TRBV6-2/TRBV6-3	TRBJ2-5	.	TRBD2	TGTGCCAGCAGTTTAGCGGGAGACGGAGAGACCCAGTACTTC	CASSLAGDGETQYF
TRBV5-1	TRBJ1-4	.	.	TGCGCCAGCAGCGGGGGGACACCAACTAATGAAAAACTGTTTTTT	CASSGGTPTNEKLFF
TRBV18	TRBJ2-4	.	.	TGTGCCAGCTCACCAAGAACTCAGGGACAAGTAGCCAAAAACATTCAGTACTTC	CASSPRTQGQVAKNIQYF
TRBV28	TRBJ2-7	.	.	TGTGCCACCCTGACTGACTCCTACGAGCAGTACTTC	CATLTDSYEQYF
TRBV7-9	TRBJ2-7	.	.	TGTGCCAGCAGCCCTGCGGCCAGGGCAGCCTACGAGCAGTACTTC	CASSPAARAAYEQYF
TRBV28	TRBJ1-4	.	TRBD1	TGTGCCAGCAGGTCCGGGACAGCGAATGAAAAACTGTTTTTT	CASRSGTANEKLFF
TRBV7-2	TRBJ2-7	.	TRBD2	TGTGCCAGCAGCTTTTCCGGGGCTGCGGGAGTTGGCGCCTACGAGCAGTACTTC	CASSFSGAAGVGAYEQYF
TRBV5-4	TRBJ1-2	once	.	TGTGCCAGCAGCGTAGCGGGGAGTTATTTCTACTCGCACTATGGCTACACCTTC	CASSVAGSYFYSHYGYTF
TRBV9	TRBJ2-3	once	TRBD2	TGTGCCAGCAGCGGGACCGGGACTAGAGGCACAGATACGCAGTATTTT	CASSGTGTRGTDTQYF
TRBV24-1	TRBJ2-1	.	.	TGTGCCACCAGTGCCGACGTCAAGGGATACAATGAGCAGTTCTTC	CATSADVKGYNEQFF
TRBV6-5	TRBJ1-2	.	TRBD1	TGTGCCAGCAGCGACAGGGGGCGCGTCTATGGCTACACCTTC	CASSDRGRVYGYTF
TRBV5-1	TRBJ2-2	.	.	TGCGCCAGCAGCGCGGGGGCCACGAGCACCGGGGAGCTGTTTTTT	CASSAGATSTGELFF
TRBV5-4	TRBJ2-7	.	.	TGTGCCAGCAGCTTGTTAGGATCCGGTTTGACCTCCTACGAGCAGTACTTC	CASSLLGSGLTSYEQYF
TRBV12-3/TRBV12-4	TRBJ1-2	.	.	TGTGCCAGCAGTTCAGGGTGGGATGGCTACACCTTC	CASSSGWDGYTF
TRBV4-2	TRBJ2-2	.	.	TGTGCCAGCAGCCAACAGATGGGGACATCTAACACCGGGGAGCTGTTTTTT	CASSQQMGTSNTGELFF
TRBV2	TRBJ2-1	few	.	TGTGCCAGCAGCCTAGGATACAATGAGCAGTTCTTC	CASSLGYNEQFF
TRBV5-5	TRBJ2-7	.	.	TGTGCCAGCAGCCGAGAGTGGGGGGCGGTCGAGCAGTACTTC	CASSREWGAVEQYF
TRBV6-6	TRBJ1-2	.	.	TGTGCCAGCAGTTACGCGATTTTGGATGGCTACACCTTC	CASSYAILDGYTF